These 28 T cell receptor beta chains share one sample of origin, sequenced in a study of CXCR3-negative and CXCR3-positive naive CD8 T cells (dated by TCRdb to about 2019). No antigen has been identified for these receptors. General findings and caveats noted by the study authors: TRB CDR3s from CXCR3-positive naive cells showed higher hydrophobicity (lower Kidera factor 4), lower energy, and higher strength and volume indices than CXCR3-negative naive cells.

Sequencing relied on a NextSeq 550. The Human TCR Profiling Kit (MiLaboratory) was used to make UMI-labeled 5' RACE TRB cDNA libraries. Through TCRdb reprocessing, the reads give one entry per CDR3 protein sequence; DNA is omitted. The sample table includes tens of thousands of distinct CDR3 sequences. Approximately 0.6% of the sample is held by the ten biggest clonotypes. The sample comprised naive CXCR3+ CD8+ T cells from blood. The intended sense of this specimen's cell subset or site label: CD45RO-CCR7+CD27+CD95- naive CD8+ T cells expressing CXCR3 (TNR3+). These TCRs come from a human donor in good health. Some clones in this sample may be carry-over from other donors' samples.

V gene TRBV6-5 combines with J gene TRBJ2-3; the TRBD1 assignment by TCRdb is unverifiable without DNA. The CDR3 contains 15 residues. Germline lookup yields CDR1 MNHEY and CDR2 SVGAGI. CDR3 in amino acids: CASSPPGDASDTQYF.

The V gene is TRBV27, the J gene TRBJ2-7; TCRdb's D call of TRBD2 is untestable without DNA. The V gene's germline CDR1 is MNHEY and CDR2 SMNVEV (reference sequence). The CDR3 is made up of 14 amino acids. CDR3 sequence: CASTRTSGDYEQYF.

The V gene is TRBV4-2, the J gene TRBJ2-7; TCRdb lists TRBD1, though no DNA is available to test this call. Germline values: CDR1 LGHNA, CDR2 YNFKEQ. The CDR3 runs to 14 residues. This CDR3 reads CASSHGDGSYEQYF.

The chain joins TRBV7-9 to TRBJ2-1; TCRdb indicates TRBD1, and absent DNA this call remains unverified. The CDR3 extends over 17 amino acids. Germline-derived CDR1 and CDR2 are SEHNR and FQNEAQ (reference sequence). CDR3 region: CASSLALWDRGRDEQFF.

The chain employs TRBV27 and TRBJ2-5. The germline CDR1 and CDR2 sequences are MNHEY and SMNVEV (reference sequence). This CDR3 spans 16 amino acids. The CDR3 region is CARTIDTVPYQETQYF.

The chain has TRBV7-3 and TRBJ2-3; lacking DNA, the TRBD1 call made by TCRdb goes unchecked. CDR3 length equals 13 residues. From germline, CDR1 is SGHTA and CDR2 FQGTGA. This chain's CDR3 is CASSPGGADTQYF.

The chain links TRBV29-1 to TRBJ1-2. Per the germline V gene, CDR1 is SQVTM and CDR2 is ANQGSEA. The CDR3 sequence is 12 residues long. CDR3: CSVEGAGNGYTF.

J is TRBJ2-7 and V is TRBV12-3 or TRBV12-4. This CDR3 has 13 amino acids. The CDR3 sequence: CASSLTLFDEQYF.

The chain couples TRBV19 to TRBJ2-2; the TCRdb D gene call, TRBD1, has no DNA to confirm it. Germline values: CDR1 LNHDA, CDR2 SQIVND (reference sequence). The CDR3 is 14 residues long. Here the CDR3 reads CASSIVREYGELLF.

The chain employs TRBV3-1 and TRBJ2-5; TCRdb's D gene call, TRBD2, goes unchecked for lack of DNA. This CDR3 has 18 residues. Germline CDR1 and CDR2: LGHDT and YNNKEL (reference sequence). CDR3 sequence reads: CASSQDRRLAGDGDTQYF.

CDR3 in amino acids: CASSLSRDNEQFF. The V gene is TRBV12-3 or TRBV12-4, the J gene TRBJ2-1; the D gene TCRdb calls, TRBD1, cannot be checked with no DNA. The CDR3 runs 13 residues.

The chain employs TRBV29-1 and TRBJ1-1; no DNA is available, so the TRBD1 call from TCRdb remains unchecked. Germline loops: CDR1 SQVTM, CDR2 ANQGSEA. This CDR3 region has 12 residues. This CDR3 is CSVRTGDTEAFF.

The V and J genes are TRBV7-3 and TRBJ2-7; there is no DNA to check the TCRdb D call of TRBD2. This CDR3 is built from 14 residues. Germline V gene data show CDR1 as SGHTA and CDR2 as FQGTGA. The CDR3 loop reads CASSLSSGSHEQYF.

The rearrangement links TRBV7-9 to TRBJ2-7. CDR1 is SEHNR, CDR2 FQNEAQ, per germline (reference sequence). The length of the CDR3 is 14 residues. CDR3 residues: CASSFLGGPNEQYF.

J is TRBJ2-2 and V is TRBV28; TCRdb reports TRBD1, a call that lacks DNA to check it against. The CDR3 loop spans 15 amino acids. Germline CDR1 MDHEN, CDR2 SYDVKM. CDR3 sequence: CASSSYQGSTGKLFF.

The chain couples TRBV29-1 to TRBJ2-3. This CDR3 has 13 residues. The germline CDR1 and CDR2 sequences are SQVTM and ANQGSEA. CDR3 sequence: CSVYTPSTDTQYF.

The chain's CDR3 is CSAWDGNTGELFF. The chain combines TRBV20-1 with TRBJ2-2; checking the TCRdb D call of TRBD1 is not possible without DNA. The CDR3 runs 13 residues. Germline-derived CDR1 and CDR2 are DFQATT and SNEGSKA (reference sequence).

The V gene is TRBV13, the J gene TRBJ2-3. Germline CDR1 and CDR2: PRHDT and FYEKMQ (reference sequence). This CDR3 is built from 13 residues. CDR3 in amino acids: CASSLPAVDTQYF.

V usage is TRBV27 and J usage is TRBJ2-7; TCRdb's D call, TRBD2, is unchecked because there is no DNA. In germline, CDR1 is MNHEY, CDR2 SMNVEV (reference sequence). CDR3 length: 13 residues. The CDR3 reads CASSLGPTYEQYF.

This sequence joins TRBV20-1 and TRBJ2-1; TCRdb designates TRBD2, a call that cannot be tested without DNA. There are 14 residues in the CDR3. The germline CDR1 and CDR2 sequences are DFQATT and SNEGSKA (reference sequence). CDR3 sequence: CSASAGSSYNEQFF.

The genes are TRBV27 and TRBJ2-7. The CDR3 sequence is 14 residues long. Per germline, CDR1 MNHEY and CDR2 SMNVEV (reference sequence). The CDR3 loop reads CASSPRPAGDEQYF.

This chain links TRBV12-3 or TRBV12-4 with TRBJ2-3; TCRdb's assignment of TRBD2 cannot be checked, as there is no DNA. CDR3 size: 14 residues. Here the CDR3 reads CASSFMQSPDTQYF.

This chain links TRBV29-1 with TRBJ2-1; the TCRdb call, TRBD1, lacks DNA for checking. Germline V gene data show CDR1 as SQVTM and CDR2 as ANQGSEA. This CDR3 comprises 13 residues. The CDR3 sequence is CSVTPDDRNEQFF.

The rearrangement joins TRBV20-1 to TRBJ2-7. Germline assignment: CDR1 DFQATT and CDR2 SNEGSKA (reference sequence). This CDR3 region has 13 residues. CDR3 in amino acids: CSARDDNTYEQYF.

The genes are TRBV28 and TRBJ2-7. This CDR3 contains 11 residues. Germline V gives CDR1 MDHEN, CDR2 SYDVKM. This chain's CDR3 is CASESSYEQYF.

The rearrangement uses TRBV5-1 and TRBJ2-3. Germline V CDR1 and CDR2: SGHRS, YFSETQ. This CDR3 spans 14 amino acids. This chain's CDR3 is CASSLELGTDTQYF.

CDR3 in amino acids: CSVEFRGSCYNEQFF. The V gene is TRBV29-1, the J gene TRBJ2-1. CDR1 and CDR2 from the germline V gene are SQVTM and ANQGSEA. This CDR3 is 15 amino acids long.

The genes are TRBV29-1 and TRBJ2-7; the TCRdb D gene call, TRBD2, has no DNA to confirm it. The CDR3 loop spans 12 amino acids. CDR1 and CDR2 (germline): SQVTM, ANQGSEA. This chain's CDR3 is CSVVGGPSEQYF.